This T cell receptor (beta chain) was observed in a study of blood T cells in healthy people across ages. Each sample had at least 6.5 million PBMCs isolated. A sample-barcoded 5' primer and a J-beta primer mix were used in a second PCR of roughly 7 to 12 cycles. TCRdb re-derived calls from the 5' RACE reads in MiXCR, one entry per CDR3 protein. The sample has about 1.4 million distinct CDR3 sequences; approximately 59% are singletons. This CDR3 is 15 amino acids long. Trimming took 5 bases from V and 4 from J, leaving 14 bases between them. Germline loops: CDR1 SGHTA, CDR2 FQGNSA. Study-wide results and caveats: Long-lived donors carried more naive CD4+ cells and greater diversity than aged donors.

Notes on this clonotype: Its antigen is undetermined.

This chain connects TRBV7-2 to TRBJ2-2; D is undetermined. The origin of this receptor is a man younger than 35 in good health. What was sequenced was blood. The CDR3 nucleotides read TGTGCCAGCAGCGCTGGGGTGTTGGGCACCGGGGAGCTGTTTTTT. This sequence encodes CASSAGVLGTGELFF.